Shown below are 5 T cell receptor beta chains from a single sample sequenced in a study of blood T cell repertoires in COVID-19. This table comes from immunoSEQ multiplex PCR, and its TCRdb copy is limited to in-frame clones, with some not included. The table records 120,000 or so clones, about 79% of them present only once. The sample consisted of peripheral blood. All receptors come from a woman older than 75 with active or convalescent COVID-19.

This clone was seen only once. The V gene is TRBV15, the J gene TRBJ2-1; 7 positions agree with TRBD2. Germline V lookup: CDR1 LNHNV, CDR2 YYDKDF (reference sequence). This CDR3 spans 17 amino acids. V gave up 0 bases and J gave up 7 bases; unmatched junction bases: 12. The CDR3 region has the DNA TGTGCCACCAGCAGAGATTTGAGGACTAGGCATAAGAATGAGCAGTTCTTC. Its protein is CATSRDLRTRHKNEQFF.

This chain connects TRBV15 to TRBJ2-1; 12 bases agree with TRBD1. The CDR3 sequence is 15 residues long. J was trimmed by 7 bases and V by 5 bases; bases with no gene match: 6. Germline lookup yields CDR1 LNHNV and CDR2 YYDKDF (reference sequence). Written as DNA, the CDR3 is TGTGCCACCAGCCTCGGGACAGGGGGCCTGAATGAGCAGTTCTTC. Amino acids: CATSLGTGGLNEQFF.

The chain has TRBV5-4 and TRBJ2-1; 14 nucleotides align to TRBD2. Germline trimming cut 2 bases from V and 8 bases from J; bases unmatched to any gene: 9. The germline CDR1 and CDR2 sequences are SGHNT and YYREEE (reference sequence). The CDR3 length is 17 residues. This CDR3 reads CASSFPTSGRGIDEQFF. The CDR3 nucleotides are TGTGCCAGCAGCTTTCCGACTAGCGGGAGGGGTATCGATGAGCAGTTCTTC.

The gene calls are TRBV19 and TRBJ2-1, with 7 bases lining up with TRBD2. Germline V gives CDR1 LNHDA, CDR2 SQIVND (reference sequence). The CDR3 extends over 15 amino acids. With 3 bases clipped from V and 2 bases from J, the junction kept 4 bases outside the gene matches. CDR3 amino acids: CASSIGGSTYNEQFF. DNA of the CDR3: TGTGCCAGTAGTATCGGCGGGAGCACCTACAATGAGCAGTTCTTC. Looking up the rest from reference TRBV19 and TRBJ2-1 gives the full variable domain: DGGITQSPKYLFRKEGQNVTLSCEQNLNHDAMYWYRQDPGQGLRLIYYSQIVNDFQKGDIAEGYSVSREKKESFPLTVTSAQKNPTAFYLCASSIGGSTYNEQFFGPGTRLTVL.

The V call is TRBV5-4, the J call TRBJ2-7; TRBD1 aligns across 11 bases. The CDR3 consists of 15 residues. Per germline, CDR1 SGHNT and CDR2 YYREEE (reference sequence). V lost 4 bases, J lost 2 bases, and 5 bases stayed unmatched. CDR3 sequence reads: CASSPDRGRTYEQYF. CDR3 DNA: TGTGCCAGCAGCCCGGACAGGGGGCGGACCTACGAGCAGTACTTC.